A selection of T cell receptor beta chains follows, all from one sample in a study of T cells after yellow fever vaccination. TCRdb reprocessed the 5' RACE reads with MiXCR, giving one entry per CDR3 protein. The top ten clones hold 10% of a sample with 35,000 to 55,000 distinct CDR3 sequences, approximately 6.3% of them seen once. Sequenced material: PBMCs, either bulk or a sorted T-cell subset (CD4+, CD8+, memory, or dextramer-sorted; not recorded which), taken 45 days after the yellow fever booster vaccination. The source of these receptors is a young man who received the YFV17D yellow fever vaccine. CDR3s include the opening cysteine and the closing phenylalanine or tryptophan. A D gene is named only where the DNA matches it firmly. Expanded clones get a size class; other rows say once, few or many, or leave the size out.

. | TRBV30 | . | CAWSVTVTNEKLFF
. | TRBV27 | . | CASSPTLSGANVLTF
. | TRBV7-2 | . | CASSSELGEQFF
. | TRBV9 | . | CASSVGTFTDTQYF
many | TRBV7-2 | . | CASSLEVAGANTIYF
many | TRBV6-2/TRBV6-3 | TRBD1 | CASIGTGNTEAFF
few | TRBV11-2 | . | CASSSYRDKQYNEQFF
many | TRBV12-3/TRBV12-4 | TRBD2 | CASSSSGRGNTGELFF
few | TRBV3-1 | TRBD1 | CATSQGGIGTGELFF
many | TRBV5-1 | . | CASSLDRTQTYEQYF
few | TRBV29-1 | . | CSVTEGAFF
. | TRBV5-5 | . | CASSPGDTYEQYF
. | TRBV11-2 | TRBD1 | CASTKGAGAVSYEQYF
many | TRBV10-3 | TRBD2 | CAISEEAGGLEQYF
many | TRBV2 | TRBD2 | CASSLVLASTGELFF
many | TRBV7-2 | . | CASSLRGAQNQPQHF
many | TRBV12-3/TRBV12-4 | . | CASSSPGSYEQYF
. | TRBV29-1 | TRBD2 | CSVAASGSGWTQYF
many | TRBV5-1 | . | CASPQLDLHF
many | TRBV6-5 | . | CASSSSYRVVETQYF
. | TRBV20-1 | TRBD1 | CSAMDRAGQPQHF
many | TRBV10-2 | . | CATHMGPNTEAFF
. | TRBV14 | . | CASSQGGREQYF
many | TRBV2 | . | CASSRDFQQFF
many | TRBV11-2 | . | CASSLDWAGHYEQYF
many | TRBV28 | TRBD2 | CASKTGGAENTGELFF
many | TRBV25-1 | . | CASSDRELVRSTDTQYF
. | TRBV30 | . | CASMTAANYGYTF
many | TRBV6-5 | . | CASRLTIQTAQYF
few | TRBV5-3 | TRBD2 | CARSDSPGLAGEDTQYF
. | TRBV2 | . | CASSEGISGANVLTF
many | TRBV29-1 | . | CSVEDGRANHYEQYF
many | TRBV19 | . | CASSIGRASRGEQFF